The clone carrying this T cell receptor beta chain was seen at least ten times. What it binds is unknown. This sample is drawn from a study of CD8 T cells in ankylosing spondylitis. Broader study findings: Disease-linked clones were reportedly significantly enriched in matched ankylosing spondylitis synovial fluid.

Germline V gene sequence: CDR1 MDHEN, CDR2 SYDVKM. The CDR3 length is 13 residues. V was pared by 1 base and J by 4 bases, with 8 bases between. With molecular barcodes, quantitative 5'-RACE was used to make the TCR beta libraries. TCRdb re-analysed the 5' RACE reads in MiXCR, keeping a single row per CDR3 protein. The sample shows 150,000 to 200,000 distinct CDR3 sequences, under 14% of them seen only once. Material: blood, either unsorted or a sorted T cell fraction (not recorded which). This sequence joins TRBV28 and TRBJ2-7; D unclear. The receptor was isolated from a male donor with ankylosing spondylitis or in good health (not recorded which). CDR3 sequence reads: CASSLSASYEQYF. CDR3 DNA: TGTGCCAGCAGTTTATCTGCCTCGTACGAGCAGTACTTC. The entire variable domain, with the rest obtained from reference TRBV28 and TRBJ2-7, is as follows: DVKVTQSSRYLVKRTGEKVFLECVQDMDHENMFWYRQDPGLGLRLIYFSYDVKMKEKGDIPEGYSVSREKKERFSLILESASTNQTSMYLCASSLSASYEQYFGPGTRLTVT.